These 3 T cell receptor beta chains were all obtained from the same sample, sequenced in a study of T-cell reconstitution after alpha-beta-depleted transplantation in children. Unique molecular identifiers were used in preparing the TCRbeta library. Via MiXCR, TCRdb re-called the PCR reads, giving one row per CDR3 protein. This repertoire shows roughly 670,000 distinct CDR3 sequences, around 13% found once; its top ten account for 0.79%. Sequencing was performed on PBMCs, taken before TCRalphabeta/CD19-depleted stem cell transplant. These TCRs come from a girl aged 2-10 years with congenital amegakaryocytic thrombocytopenia, due to receive a stem cell transplant.

Only a few counts were recorded for this clonotype. The V and J genes are TRBV5-1 and TRBJ2-7; 7 nucleotides match TRBD2. The CDR3 has 17 amino acids. CDR1 and CDR2 (germline): SGHRS, YFSETQ. Unmatched junction bases numbered 12, after V lost 3 bases and J lost 0 bases. The CDR3 here is CASSWGGLRDSSYEQYF. Here the CDR3 DNA reads TGCGCCAGCAGCTGGGGGGGACTCCGGGACTCCTCCTACGAGCAGTACTTC.

The rearrangement links TRBV12-3 or TRBV12-4 to TRBJ2-7; 8 bases fit TRBD1. The J segment lost 2 bases and the V segment lost 5 bases, leaving 8 bases of the junction unmatched. The CDR3 covers 15 residues. The CDR3 sequence is CASSSQGATTYEQYF. The CDR3 DNA is TGTGCCAGCAGTAGTCAGGGGGCCACTACCTACGAGCAGTACTTC.

This clonotype was observed at least ten times. The chain combines TRBV6-2 or TRBV6-3 with TRBJ2-3, with TRBD2 identical over 8 bases. With 6 bases clipped from V and 4 bases from J, the junction kept 9 bases outside the gene matches. The CDR3 sequence is 15 residues long. Germline CDR1 and CDR2: MNHEY and SVGEGT. The chain's CDR3 is CASSPLGRGPDTQYF. CDR3 sequence (DNA): TGTGCCAGCAGCCCCCTCGGGAGGGGTCCAGATACGCAGTATTTT.